Presented here are 7 T cell receptor beta chains from one specimen sequenced in a study of blood T cell repertoires in COVID-19. Here immunoSEQ multiplex PCR was the method, and the copy in TCRdb shows in-frame clones only, minus some. The sample records tens of thousands of clones, about nine tenths being singletons. The sample taken for sequencing was peripheral blood. All receptors derive from a human donor in a cohort sampled during active COVID-19.

This chain uses TRBV2 with TRBJ1-2; D gene ambiguous. Trimming took 7 bases from V and 8 from J, leaving 11 bases between them. Looked up from germline, CDR1 is SNHLY and CDR2 is FYNNEI. This CDR3 region has 11 residues. CDR3 coding DNA: TGTGCCAGCACCTACTCTTGGGGCTACACCTTC. It translates to CASTYSWGYTF.

The rearrangement links TRBV19 to TRBJ1-2; 8 bases line up with TRBD1. The CDR3 spans 13 residues. CDR1 LNHDA and CDR2 SQIVND come from the germline V gene (reference sequence). Losses at the gene ends were 2 bases for V and 8 bases for J; bases not matched to a gene: 4. The CDR3 nucleotides are TGTGCCAGTAGTATACAGGGGGCTGGCGGCTACACCTTC. Translated: CASSIQGAGGYTF.

This chain connects TRBV9 to TRBJ2-1, with a possible D match to TRBD2 (5 bases). Germline CDR1 and CDR2: SGDLS and YYNGEE. V gave up 3 bases and J gave up 10 bases, with 14 bases separating them. CDR3 size: 13 residues. CDR3 sequence: CASSALPAAEQFF. CDR3 in DNA: TGTGCCAGCAGCGCTCTCCCAGCGGCGGAGCAGTTCTTC.

This chain links TRBV3-1 (or the pseudogene TRBV3-2) with TRBJ1-4; D call uncertain. Looked up from germline, CDR1 is LGHDT and CDR2 is YNNKEL (reference sequence). Trimming cost V 1 base and J 6 bases, with 9 bases left between them. This CDR3 is built from 14 residues. In DNA form, the CDR3 reads TGTGCCAGCAGCCAAGCGGGATCATATGAAAAACTGTTTTTT. Its protein is CASSQAGSYEKLFF.

V is TRBV27 and J is TRBJ1-6, with unresolved D. The CDR3 is 15 residues long. Germline CDR1 is MNHEY and CDR2 is SMNVEV (reference sequence). V was clipped by 7 bases and J by 2 bases, with 12 bases between them. In nucleotides, the CDR3 is TGTGCCAGCACCCAGACCGGAGCCTATAATTCACCCCTCCACTTT. It specifies CASTQTGAYNSPLHF.

The chain has TRBV19 and TRBJ1-2, with D uncertain. Germline lookup yields CDR1 LNHDA and CDR2 SQIVND (reference sequence). Between the trimmed V and J ends, which lost 5 bases and 4 bases, there was a span of 20 bases. The CDR3 contains 16 residues. The DNA for the CDR3 is TGTGCCAGTAGTTCCCGGAGAGAAAGGAGCCCCTATGGCTACACCTTC. It codes for CASSSRRERSPYGYTF. The full variable domain, rest sourced from reference TRBV19 and TRBJ1-2, is DGGITQSPKYLFRKEGQNVTLSCEQNLNHDAMYWYRQDPGQGLRLIYYSQIVNDFQKGDIAEGYSVSREKKESFPLTVTSAQKNPTAFYLCASSSRRERSPYGYTFGSGTRLTVV.

The CDR3 protein is CASSFGAAYGYTF. The CDR3 DNA sequence: TGTGCCAGCAGCTTTGGAGCGGCCTATGGCTACACCTTC. The chain couples TRBV5-5 to TRBJ1-2, with D unresolved. Trimming took off 2 bases at V and 4 bases at J, with 9 bases between the two ends. Germline loops: CDR1 SGHKS, CDR2 YYEKEE (reference sequence). The CDR3 runs 13 residues.